Sequencing of this TCR beta chain was carried out in a study of cytomegalovirus exposure and HLA in healthy donors. The PCR employed 60 Vbeta primers together with 13 Jbeta primers. The table came from immunoSEQ multiplex PCR; TCRdb's copy has only in-frame clones and leaves some out. The sample consists of more than 95,000 clones, about four fifths of them appearing once. Comments on this clone: Its cognate antigen is unknown.

Notes on the study in general: A later analysis by the authors found several of the most significant clusters apparently linked to common viral pathogens. Across donors, presence/absence analyses took sequencing depth to be roughly uniform. Later analysis showed most CMV-associated TCR beta chains appearing HLA-restricted. Judged likely to be a sequencing artifact was a cluster of highly shared sequence variants.

V was trimmed by 6 bases and J by 2 bases, leaving 12 bases between them. The CDR3 sequence is 14 residues long. CDR1 is SGHDT, CDR2 YYEEEE, per germline. This sequence joins TRBV5-6 and TRBJ1-3; TRBD1 is a possible D gene (5 bases). Sequenced material: PBMCs. The TCR originated in a man younger than 40 in good health and CMV-seronegative. DNA for the CDR3: TGTGCCAGCACCCCCCAGGGAACTGGAAACACCATATATTTT. It is translated as CASTPQGTGNTIYF.